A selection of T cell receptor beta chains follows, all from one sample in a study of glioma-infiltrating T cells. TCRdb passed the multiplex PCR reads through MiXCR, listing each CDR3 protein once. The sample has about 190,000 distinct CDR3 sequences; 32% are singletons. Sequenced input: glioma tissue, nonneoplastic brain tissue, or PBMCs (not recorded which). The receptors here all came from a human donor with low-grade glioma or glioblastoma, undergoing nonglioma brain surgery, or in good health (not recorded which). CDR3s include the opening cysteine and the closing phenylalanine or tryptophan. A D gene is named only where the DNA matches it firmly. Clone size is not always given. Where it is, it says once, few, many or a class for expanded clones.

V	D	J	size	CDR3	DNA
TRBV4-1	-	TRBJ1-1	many	CASSQGDDMNTEAFF	TGCGCCAGCAGCCAAGGTGACGACATGAACACTGAAGCTTTCTTT
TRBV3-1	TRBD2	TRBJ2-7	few	CASSQDRGRASYEQYF	TGTGCCAGCAGCCAAGATCGCGGGAGAGCCTCCTACGAGCAGTACTTC
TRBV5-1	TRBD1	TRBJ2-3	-	CASSLGDREADTQYF	TGCGCCAGCAGCTTGGGAGACAGGGAAGCAGATACGCAGTATTTT
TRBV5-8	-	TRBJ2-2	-	CASSPLTYPGELFF	TGTGCCAGCAGCCCATTAACTTACCCCGGGGAGCTGTTTTTT
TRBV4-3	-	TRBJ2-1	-	CASSPSAAYNEQFF	TGCGCCAGCAGCCCATCGGCGGCCTACAATGAGCAGTTCTTC
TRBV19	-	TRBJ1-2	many	CASSIPGINYGYTF	TGTGCCAGTAGTATACCAGGGATTAACTATGGCTACACCTTC
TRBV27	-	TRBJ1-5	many	CASSFEGSNQPQHF	TGTGCCAGCAGTTTCGAGGGGAGCAATCAGCCCCAGCATTTT
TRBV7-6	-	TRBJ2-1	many	CASSLGTRESSYNEQFF	TGTGCCAGCAGCTTAGGCACCCGGGAAAGCTCCTACAATGAGCAGTTCTTC
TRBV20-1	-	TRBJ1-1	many	CSARDRGIYTEAFF	TGCAGTGCTAGAGATAGGGGGATCTACACTGAAGCTTTCTTT
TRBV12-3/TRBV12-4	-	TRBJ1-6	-	CASSLGAEVFSALHF	TGTGCCAGCAGTTTAGGCGCGGAAGTTTTTTCGGCCCTCCACTTT
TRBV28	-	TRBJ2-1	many	CASSFRAGGENEQFF	TGTGCCAGCAGTTTCCGGGCAGGGGGGGAAAATGAGCAGTTCTTC
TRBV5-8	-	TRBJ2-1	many	CASSFWPGRIVNEQFF	TGTGCCAGCAGCTTTTGGCCAGGGAGGATTGTGAATGAGCAGTTCTTC
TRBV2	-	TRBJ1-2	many	CASREDSYGYTF	TGTGCCAGCAGAGAGGACAGTTATGGCTACACCTTC
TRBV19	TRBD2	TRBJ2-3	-	CASSILAGYTDTQYF	TGTGCCAGTAGTATACTAGCGGGGTACACAGATACGCAGTATTTT
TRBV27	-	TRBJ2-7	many	CASSLRGLDEQYF	TGTGCCAGCAGTTTAAGAGGTCTCGACGAGCAGTACTTC
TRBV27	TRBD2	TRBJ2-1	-	CASSSETSGNEQFF	TGTGCCAGCAGTTCCGAGACTAGCGGGAATGAGCAGTTCTTC